Presented here are 17 T cell receptor beta chains from one specimen sequenced in a study of blood T cell repertoires in COVID-19. This table comes from immunoSEQ multiplex PCR, and its TCRdb copy is limited to in-frame clones, with some not included. The sample consists of about 100,000 clones, 70% to 85% of them appearing once. Sequencing was performed on peripheral blood. The receptor source for this set is a woman aged 60-75 years with acute or convalescent COVID-19.

This chain uses TRBV12-5 with TRBJ2-1, with a tentative D call TRBD2 (7 bases). From germline, CDR1 is LGHNT and CDR2 FRNRAP. This CDR3 is 17 amino acids long. The ends were cut back, 3 bases at V and 4 bases at J, with 19 bases in the middle. CDR3 amino acids: CASGFLRGAGMYNEQFF. The CDR3 coding sequence is TGTGCTAGTGGTTTCCTACGGGGGGCGGGGATGTACAATGAGCAGTTCTTC.

V gene TRBV6-2 or TRBV6-3 combines with J gene TRBJ1-1, with 7 bases identical to TRBD1. Germline V gives CDR1 MNHEY, CDR2 SVGEGT. The CDR3 length is 14 residues. V shed 6 bases, J shed 6 bases, and the junction held 10 bases outside the gene matches. The CDR3 loop reads CASSSQGWSAEAFF. The CDR3 DNA is TGTGCCAGCAGCTCACAGGGGTGGTCGGCTGAAGCTTTCTTT.

The chain combines TRBV2 with TRBJ2-1, with D unresolved. Germline-derived CDR1 and CDR2 are SNHLY and FYNNEI. The V end lost 3 bases, the J end lost 3 bases, and 6 bases lay between the germline ends. The CDR3 is 13 amino acids. The CDR3 sequence: CASSDIYYNEQFF. For the CDR3, the DNA is TGTGCCAGCAGTGACATCTACTACAATGAGCAGTTCTTC.

The chain carries TRBV30 and TRBJ2-1; 7 bases agree with TRBD2. The junction had 12 bases not matched to a gene; V was cut back by 4 bases and J by 9 bases. CDR1 and CDR2 (germline): GTSNPN, SVGIG (reference sequence). This CDR3 spans 14 amino acids. The CDR3 DNA follows: TGTGCCTGGACCAGCGGGACTAAATTGGGTGAGCAGTTCTTC. It encodes CAWTSGTKLGEQFF. Full variable domain (remainder filled in from reference TRBV30 and TRBJ2-1): SQTIHQWPATLVQPVGSPLSLECTVEGTSNPNLYWYRQAAGRGLQLLFYSVGIGQISSEVPQNLSASRPQDRQFILSSKKLLLSDSGFYLCAWTSGTKLGEQFFGPGTRLTVL.

V and J are TRBV4-1 and TRBJ2-7; 8 bases map to TRBD1. With 0 bases clipped from V and 3 bases from J, the junction kept 7 bases outside the gene matches. CDR3 length: 16 residues. CDR1 MGHRA and CDR2 YSYEKL come from the germline V gene. The CDR3 is CASSQDRTGSFYEQYF. The CDR3 nucleotides read TGCGCCAGCAGCCAAGACCGGACAGGGAGCTTCTACGAGCAGTACTTC.

The genes are TRBV7-9 and TRBJ2-3; the match to TRBD2 covers 10 bases. CDR3 length: 16 residues. Trimming removed 5 bases from V and 1 base from J; junction bases left unmatched: 6. Germline lookup yields CDR1 SEHNR and CDR2 FQNEAQ (reference sequence). The CDR3 region is CASSPPGLAGTDTQYF. The CDR3 DNA reads TGTGCCAGCAGCCCTCCCGGACTAGCGGGCACAGATACGCAGTATTTT.

The chain links TRBV19 to TRBJ1-5; D is perhaps TRBD1 (5 bases). The CDR3 contains 16 residues. V was cut by 6 bases and J by 4 bases, with 19 bases left in between. Germline V gene data show CDR1 as LNHDA and CDR2 as SQIVND (reference sequence). In nucleotides, the CDR3 is TGTGCCAGTAGGACCTCCGTGGGGGGTTGGAATCAGCCCCAGCATTTT. Translated: CASRTSVGGWNQPQHF. Based on the CDR3 plus reference TRBV19 and TRBJ1-5, the full variable domain is DGGITQSPKYLFRKEGQNVTLSCEQNLNHDAMYWYRQDPGQGLRLIYYSQIVNDFQKGDIAEGYSVSREKKESFPLTVTSAQKNPTAFYLCASRTSVGGWNQPQHFGDGTRLSIL.

DNA of the CDR3: TGTGCCAGCAGCGGGCCCCGGGGTCTGTCAGAAGTAGAGTTAACCTACGAGCAGTACTTC. As protein: CASSGPRGLSEVELTYEQYF. The V gene is TRBV5-5, the J gene TRBJ2-7, with D possibly TRBD2 on 5 matching bases. V gave up 4 bases and J gave up 2 bases, with 31 bases separating them. The germline V gene encodes CDR1 SGHKS and CDR2 YYEKEE (reference sequence). The CDR3 contains 20 residues.

CDR3 sequence reads: CASSVLAGDAGELFF. CDR3 nucleotides: TGTGCCAGCAGTGTACTAGCGGGGGACGCCGGGGAGCTGTTTTTT. V is TRBV6-2 or TRBV6-3 and J is TRBJ2-2; TRBD2 matches at 11 bases. The V gene end was trimmed by 5 bases and the J gene end by 6 bases; junction bases not matched to a gene: 5. This CDR3 is 15 amino acids long. CDR1 and CDR2 from the germline V gene are MNHEY and SVGEGT.

This clone was counted at least ten times. This chain links TRBV19 with TRBJ2-3; 15 nucleotides agree with TRBD2. The CDR3 runs to 19 residues. Trimming cost V 5 bases and J 0 bases; bases outside gene matches: 9. Germline lookup yields CDR1 LNHDA and CDR2 SQIVND (reference sequence). Here the CDR3 reads CASSGGTSGGHPSTDTQYF. Written as DNA, the CDR3 is TGTGCCAGTAGTGGCGGGACTAGCGGGGGGCACCCGAGCACAGATACGCAGTATTTT.

The V gene is TRBV6-1, the J gene TRBJ2-5, with a tentative D call TRBD2 (5 bases). This CDR3 comprises 15 residues. Germline CDR1 reads MNHNS; CDR2 reads SASEGT. V lost 1 base and J lost 4, with 13 bases in between. CDR3 bases: TGTGCCAGCAGTGAAGAGAGCGGTAGACTAGAGACCCAGTACTTC. Translation gives CASSEESGRLETQYF.

This rearrangement joins TRBV28 to TRBJ2-7, with TRBD2 as a possible D gene (6 bases). The CDR3 spans 13 residues. The germline V and J ends were trimmed by 5 bases and 7 bases, with 15 bases remaining between them. Germline V gene data show CDR1 as MDHEN and CDR2 as SYDVKM. This CDR3 is CASSPGTPTEQYF. In DNA form, the CDR3 reads TGTGCCAGCAGTCCCGGGACTCCCACTGAGCAGTACTTC.

The chain uses TRBV5-1 and TRBJ1-2; a weak D match, TRBD1 (5 bases). CDR3 length: 15 residues. Germline V lookup: CDR1 SGHRS, CDR2 YFSETQ. V shed 6 bases and J shed 8 bases, with 23 bases lying between them. For the CDR3, the DNA is TGCGCCAGCATGCTTGGTGGGTACAGGTTAGAGGGCTACACCTTC. Translation: CASMLGGYRLEGYTF.

V and J are TRBV27 and TRBJ2-7; TRBD2 agrees at 9 bases. Germline assignment: CDR1 MNHEY and CDR2 SMNVEV (reference sequence). The CDR3 runs to 18 residues. The V gene end was trimmed by 4 bases and the J gene end by 4 bases; junction bases not matched to a gene: 17. The CDR3 reads CASSSLGTSYEWGYEQYF. CDR3 coding DNA: TGTGCCAGCAGTTCCCTCGGGACTAGCTATGAATGGGGGTACGAGCAGTACTTC.

The gene calls are TRBV18 and TRBJ1-5, with D possibly TRBD1 on 6 matching bases. The CDR3 is 17 residues long. The V end was cut by 1 base, the J end by 0 bases, with 13 bases between. Germline CDR1 KGHSH, CDR2 LQKENI. In DNA, the CDR3 is TGTGCCAGCTCACCACGAGCGGGACACCCTAGCAATCAGCCCCAGCATTTT. It encodes CASSPRAGHPSNQPQHF.

The chain carries TRBV7-9 and TRBJ2-5, with a tentative D call TRBD1 (6 bases). V was shortened by 2 bases and J by 4 bases, with 17 bases between the two germline ends. The CDR3 sequence is 16 residues long. Germline V CDR1 and CDR2: SEHNR, FQNEAQ (reference sequence). The CDR3 coding sequence is TGTGCCAGCAGCTTACGGGACACCCCCAGGGGAGAGACCCAGTACTTC. Amino acid sequence: CASSLRDTPRGETQYF.

The chain uses TRBV3-1 (or the pseudogene TRBV3-2) and TRBJ2-6; D is ambiguous. The CDR3 is made up of 13 amino acids. Trimming removed 5 bases at V and 9 bases at J, with 11 bases between. Looked up from germline, CDR1 is LGHDT and CDR2 is YNNKEL (reference sequence). This chain's CDR3 is CASSFEHSNVLTF. DNA for the CDR3: TGTGCCAGCAGCTTCGAGCACAGCAACGTCCTGACTTTC.